This TCR beta chain derives from a study of shared clonotypes between healthy human individuals. Study-wide context: CD4 naive and memory got three plates each, CD8 naive two, CD8 memory one.

Notes on this clone: Its target is not known.

The CDR3 consists of 15 residues. Libraries were prepared by immunoSEQ multiplex PCR; TCRdb keeps only in-frame clonotypes and omits some of them. This table has some 680,000 clones, around four fifths appearing once. General study findings and limits: Shared clonotypes across all four donors exceeded non-shared ones in generation probability. Represented diversity, genetic and exposure-history alike, was limited by few donors. Naive subsets usually exceeded memory subsets in estimated richness.

Input material: memory CD4+ T cells sorted from blood. Documented subset: CD45RA-negative fraction. The clonotype comes from a woman in her 30s in good health. This chain joins TRBV21-1 and TRBJ2-7; the table's D call, TRBD1, was not checked against the DNA. TRBV21-1 is marked as a pseudogene. CDR3 region: CASSNLGQGWHEQYF. CDR3 in DNA: TGTGCCAGCAGCAACCTGGGACAGGGGTGGCACGAGCAGTACTTC.